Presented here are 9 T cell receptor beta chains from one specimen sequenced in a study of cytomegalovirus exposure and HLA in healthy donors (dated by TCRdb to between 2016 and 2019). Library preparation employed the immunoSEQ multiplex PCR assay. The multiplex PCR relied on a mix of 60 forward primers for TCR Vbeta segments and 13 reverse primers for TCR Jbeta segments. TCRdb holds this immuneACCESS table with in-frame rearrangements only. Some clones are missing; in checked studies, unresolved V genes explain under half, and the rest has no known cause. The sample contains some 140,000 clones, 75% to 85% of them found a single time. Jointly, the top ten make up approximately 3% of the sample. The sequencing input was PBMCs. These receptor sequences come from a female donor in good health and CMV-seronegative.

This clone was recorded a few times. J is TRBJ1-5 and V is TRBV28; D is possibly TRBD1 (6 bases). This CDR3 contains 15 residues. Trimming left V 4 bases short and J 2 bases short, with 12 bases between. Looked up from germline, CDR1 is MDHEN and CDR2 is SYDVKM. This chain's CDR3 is CASSSGGDGNQPQHF. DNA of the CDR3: TGTGCCAGCAGTTCGGGGGGCGATGGCAATCAGCCCCAGCATTTT.

The CDR3 is CASSVGLHAAPENEAFF. CDR3 nucleotide sequence: TGTGCCAGCAGCGTGGGCCTCCACGCCGCCCCCGAAAATGAAGCTTTCTTT. V gene TRBV9 combines with J gene TRBJ1-1, with D uncertain. The CDR3 runs to 17 residues. Trimming stripped 2 bases from V and 7 bases from J, with 24 bases between. Germline CDR1 reads SGDLS; CDR2 reads YYNGEE.

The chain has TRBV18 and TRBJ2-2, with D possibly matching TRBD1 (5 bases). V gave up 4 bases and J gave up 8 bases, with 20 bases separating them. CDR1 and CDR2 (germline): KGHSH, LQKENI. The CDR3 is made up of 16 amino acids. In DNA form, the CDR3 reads TGTGCCAGCTCACGTCGACAGATCGGGCAGGCGGGGGAGCTGTTTTTT. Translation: CASSRRQIGQAGELFF.

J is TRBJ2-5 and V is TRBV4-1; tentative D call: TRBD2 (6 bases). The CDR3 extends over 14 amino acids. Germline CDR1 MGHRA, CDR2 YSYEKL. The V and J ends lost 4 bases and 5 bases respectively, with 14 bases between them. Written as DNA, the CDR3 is TGCGCCAGCAGCCGAAGGAGGGTCGATGAGACCCAGTACTTC. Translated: CASSRRRVDETQYF.

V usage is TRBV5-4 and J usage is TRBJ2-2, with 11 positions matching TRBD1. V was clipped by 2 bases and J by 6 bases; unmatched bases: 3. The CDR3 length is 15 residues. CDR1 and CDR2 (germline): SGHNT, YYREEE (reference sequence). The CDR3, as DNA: TGTGCCAGCAGCTTACCGGGACAGGGGGCCGGGGAGCTGTTTTTT. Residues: CASSLPGQGAGELFF.

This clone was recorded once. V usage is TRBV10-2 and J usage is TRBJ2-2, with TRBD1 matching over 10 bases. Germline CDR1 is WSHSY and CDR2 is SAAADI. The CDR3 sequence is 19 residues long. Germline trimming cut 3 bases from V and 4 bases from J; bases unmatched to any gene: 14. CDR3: CASSEPGQGWLAGTGELFF. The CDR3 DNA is TGCGCCAGCAGTGAACCGGGACAGGGGTGGCTAGCAGGCACCGGGGAGCTGTTTTTT.

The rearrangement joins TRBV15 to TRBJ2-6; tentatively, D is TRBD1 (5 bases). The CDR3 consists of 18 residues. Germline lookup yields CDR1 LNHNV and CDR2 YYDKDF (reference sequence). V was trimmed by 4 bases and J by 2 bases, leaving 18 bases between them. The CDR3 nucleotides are TGTGCCACCAGCAAGGGGTCGTTGAGTATGGCTGGGGCCAACGTCCTGACTTTC. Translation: CATSKGSLSMAGANVLTF. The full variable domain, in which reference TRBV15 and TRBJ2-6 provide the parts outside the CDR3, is DAMVIQNPRYQVTQFGKPVTLSCSQTLNHNVMYWYQQKSSQAPKLLFHYYDKDFNNEADTPDNFQSRRPNTSFCFLDIRSPGLGDTAMYLCATSKGSLSMAGANVLTFGAGSRLTVL.

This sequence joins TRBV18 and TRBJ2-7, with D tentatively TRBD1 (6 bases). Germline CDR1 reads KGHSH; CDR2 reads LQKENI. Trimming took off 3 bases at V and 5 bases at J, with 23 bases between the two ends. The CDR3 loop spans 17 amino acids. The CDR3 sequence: CASSPVGQGLSDDEQYF. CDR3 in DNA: TGTGCCAGCTCACCTGTTGGCCAGGGGCTATCTGACGACGAGCAGTACTTC.

The CDR3 region has the DNA TGCGCCAGCAGCCAAGCGGCCGGGAGAAACGAGCAGTACTTC. This gives the protein CASSQAAGRNEQYF. The chain combines TRBV4-1 with TRBJ2-7; D is perhaps TRBD2 (6 bases). V was clipped by 1 base and J by 5 bases, with 12 bases between them. The CDR3 is 14 residues long. The V gene's germline CDR1 is MGHRA and CDR2 YSYEKL.